This TCR beta chain was profiled in a study of blood T cell repertoires in COVID-19. Study context: Spain, Italy and the United States supplied samples that represented acute and convalescent COVID-19.

Trimming left V 2 bases short and J 6 bases short, with 12 bases between. Germline values: CDR1 SQVTM, CDR2 ANQGSEA. This CDR3 contains 13 residues. In the study's own analysis: It was from reference gene primer amplification that nucleated cell counts were estimated. Generated by immunoSEQ multiplex PCR, the TCRdb table keeps only in-frame clones and is missing some. The DNA was the basis for D and trimming; V, J and clone size are from that table. This sample has 250,000 or so clones; over 90% occur once, and the top ten carry around 0.86%. The receptor was derived from a man under 40 with COVID-19, enrolled during active disease. The chain combines TRBV29-1 with TRBJ2-3; D may be TRBD2 (6 bases). The sequenced sample was peripheral blood. The CDR3, as DNA: TGCAGCGTTGAAATGGCAGGGACTGATACGCAGTATTTT. Protein product: CSVEMAGTDTQYF.